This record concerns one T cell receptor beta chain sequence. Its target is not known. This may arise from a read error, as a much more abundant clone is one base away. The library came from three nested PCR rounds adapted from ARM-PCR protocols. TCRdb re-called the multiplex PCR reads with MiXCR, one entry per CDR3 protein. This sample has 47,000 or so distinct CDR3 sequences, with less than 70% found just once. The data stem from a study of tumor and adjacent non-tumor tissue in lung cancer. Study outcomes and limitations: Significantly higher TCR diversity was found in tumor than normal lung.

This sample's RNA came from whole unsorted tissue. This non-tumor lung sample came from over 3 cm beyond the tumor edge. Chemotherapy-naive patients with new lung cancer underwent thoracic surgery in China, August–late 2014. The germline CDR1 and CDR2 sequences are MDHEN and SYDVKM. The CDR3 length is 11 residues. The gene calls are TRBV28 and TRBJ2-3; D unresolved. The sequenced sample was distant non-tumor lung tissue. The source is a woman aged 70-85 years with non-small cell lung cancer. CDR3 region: CVSSTQDTQYF. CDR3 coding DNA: TGTGTCAGCAGCACGCAGGATACGCAGTATTTT.